This T cell receptor (beta chain) stems from a study of memory CD4+ T cells and cytomegalovirus serostatus (dated 2019 in TCRdb). A note on the overall study: The 35 or so healthy Belgian adults in the cohort included 9 who were CMV seropositive and around 25 who were CMV seronegative. To replicate a published TCR-based CMV serostatus classifier, the researchers sequenced the CD4+ memory TCRbeta repertoires of a Belgian cohort whose cytomegalovirus serostatus was known.

The Quick-DNA Microprep Kit was used to extract genomic DNA from the sorted cells. Amplification of TCRbeta DNA was done with the immunoSEQ hsTCRbeta kit, following the protocol from the manufacturer. TCRbeta libraries were sequenced on an Illumina MiSeq instrument. The authors' analysis ran thus. Once out-of-frame sequences had been removed, some 2 million distinct TCRbeta sequences were left, which works out to an average of approximately 70,000 per individual. Each individual was scored by the count of 150 to 200 previously reported CMV-associated TCRbeta sequences and the total productive distinct TCRbeta count. A beta-binomial model was reimplemented in Python, and random forests from scikit-learn, run with default parameters, were trained on data from the US cohort. Classifier performance on the Belgian cohort was summarized as median AUC with percentile confidence intervals over 10,000 bootstrap iterations. TCRdb holds this immuneACCESS table with in-frame rearrangements only. Some clones are missing; in checked studies, unresolved V genes explain under half, and the rest has no known cause. V, J and clone size reflect that table, while D and trimming were determined from the DNA. The sample table records tens of thousands of clones; roughly three quarters of these occur just once. The top ten clones comprise approximately 4.5% of the sample.

Single viable CD3+CD4+CD8-CD45RO+ cells were sorted as memory CD4+ T cells on a FACSAria II. CMV serostatus was determined with a Roche Elecsys assay detecting serum IgG against CMV pp150, pp28, p38 and p52. After thawing, total CD4+ T cells were enriched by positive selection with CD4 magnetic microbeads. The samples came from a separate study whose specific focus was interrogating the CD4+ T cell memory repertoire. Following standard operating procedures, peripheral blood mononuclear cells were isolated and cryopreserved, while serum was kept at -80 degrees C. The staining relied on CD3-PerCP (BW264/56), CD4-APC (RPA-T4), CD45RO-PE (UCHT1) and CD8-Pacific Orange (3B5) antibodies, and Sytox blue was used to exclude non-viable cells. The study at large found these results: On the Belgian cohort, the classifier based on the original framework reached a median bootstrapped AUC of about 0.96, with a 95% CI of 0.76-1.00. Only CD4+CD45RO+ memory cells were sequenced, unlike the original study, which covered naive and memory CD4+ and CD8+ populations. For predicting CMV serostatus, the median bootstrapped AUC was approximately 0.95 using the original framework and over 0.9 using a US-trained random forest. The results were interpreted as suggesting that the CMV-associated TCR signature is mostly present in the CD4+ memory repertoire. Of around 160 previously reported CMV-associated TCRbeta sequences, approximately 70 appeared in the CD4+ memory repertoires, each in one to five individuals.

On this clone itself: Its recognized antigen is unknown. Within one base of it there is no much larger clone, and no base qualities were kept.

Relative to germline, V is 6 bases shorter and J is 7 bases shorter, with 21 bases between their ends. The cysteine opens and the phenylalanine closes a CDR3 of 15 amino acids. CDR3 DNA is the only sequence kept; it has 45 bases, read in frame from the first base. The germline V gene gives CDR1 as MNHNS and CDR2 as SASEGT. The chain joins TRBV6-1 to TRBJ1-1; the D gene remains uncertain. The specimen sequenced was memory CD4+ T cells from blood. This clonotype was sampled from an adult in good health and CMV-seropositive. The nucleotides read TGTGCCAGCAGGAGGGAAGTGTCATCAGGTAATGAAGCTTTCTTT. It translates to CASRREVSSGNEAFF.